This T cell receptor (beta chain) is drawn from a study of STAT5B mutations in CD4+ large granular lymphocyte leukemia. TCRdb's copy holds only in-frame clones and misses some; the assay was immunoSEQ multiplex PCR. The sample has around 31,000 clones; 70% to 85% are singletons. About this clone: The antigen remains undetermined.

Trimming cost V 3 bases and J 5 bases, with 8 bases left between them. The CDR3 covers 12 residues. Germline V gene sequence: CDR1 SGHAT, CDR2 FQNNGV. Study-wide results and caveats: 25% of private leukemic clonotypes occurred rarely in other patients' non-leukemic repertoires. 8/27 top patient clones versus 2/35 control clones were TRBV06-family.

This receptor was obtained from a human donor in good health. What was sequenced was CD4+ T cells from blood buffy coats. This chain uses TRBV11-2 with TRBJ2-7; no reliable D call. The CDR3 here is CASSLGSDEQYF. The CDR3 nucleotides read TGTGCCAGCAGCTTGGGGTCGGACGAGCAGTACTTC. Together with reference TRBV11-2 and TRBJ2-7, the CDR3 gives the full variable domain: EAGVAQSPRYKIIEKRQSVAFWCNPISGHATLYWYQQILGQGPKLLIQFQNNGVVDDSQLPKDRFSAERLKGVDSTLKIQPAKLEDSAVYLCASSLGSDEQYFGPGTRLTVT.